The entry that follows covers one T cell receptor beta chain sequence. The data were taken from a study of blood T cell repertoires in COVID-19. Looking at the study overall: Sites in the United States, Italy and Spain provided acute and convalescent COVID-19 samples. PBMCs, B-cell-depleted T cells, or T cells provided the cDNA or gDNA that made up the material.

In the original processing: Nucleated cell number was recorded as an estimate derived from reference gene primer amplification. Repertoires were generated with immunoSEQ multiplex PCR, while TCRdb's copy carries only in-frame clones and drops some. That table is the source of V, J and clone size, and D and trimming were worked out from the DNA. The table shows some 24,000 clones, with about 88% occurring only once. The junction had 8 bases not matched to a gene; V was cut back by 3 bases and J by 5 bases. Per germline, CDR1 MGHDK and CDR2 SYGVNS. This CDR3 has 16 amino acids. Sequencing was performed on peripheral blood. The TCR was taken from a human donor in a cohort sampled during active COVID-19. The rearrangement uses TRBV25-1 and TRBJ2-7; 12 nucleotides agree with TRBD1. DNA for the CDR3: TGTGCCAGCAGTGAGACACCCGGGACAGGGGGCAACGAGCAGTACTTC. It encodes CASSETPGTGGNEQYF.